These 30 T cell receptor beta chains came from one sample sequenced in a study of T cell repertoires in cytomegalovirus infection. A single record per CDR3 protein comes from TCRdb applying MiXCR to the reads. The sample has about 740,000 distinct CDR3 sequences, roughly a third seen once. Material: PBMCs. Receptors were obtained from a human donor in good health (CMV status not recorded). Some clones in this sample may be carry-over from other donors' samples.

The CDR3 sequence: CASSWVFGTSGYEQYF. Here the CDR3 DNA reads TGTGCCAGCAGTTGGGTCTTCGGGACTAGCGGTTACGAGCAGTACTTC. The chain recombines TRBV28 with TRBJ2-7; 11 bases match TRBD2. After removal of 4 bases from V and 4 bases from J, the junction contained 9 bases not matched to a gene. The CDR3 loop spans 16 amino acids. Germline values: CDR1 MDHEN, CDR2 SYDVKM.

The rearrangement uses TRBV11-1 and TRBJ2-1, with 11 bases aligning to TRBD2. The length of the CDR3 is 16 residues. V shed 3 bases and J 6 bases; nucleotides not matched to a gene: 7. Per germline, CDR1 SGHAT and CDR2 FQDESV (reference sequence). The CDR3 nucleotides are TGTGCCAGCAGCTTGTATAGCGGGGGGGCTGGCAATGAGCAGTTCTTC. Translating it yields CASSLYSGGAGNEQFF.

V gene TRBV6-5 combines with J gene TRBJ2-2; the match to TRBD2 covers 10 bases. The length of the CDR3 is 16 residues. Germline V gene lookup returns CDR1 MNHEY and CDR2 SVGAGI. Trimming at V came to 6 bases and at J to 4 bases, leaving 8 bases not matched to a gene. This CDR3 is CASRGAGLAATGELFF. The CDR3 coding sequence is TGTGCCAGCAGAGGGGCTGGACTAGCGGCCACCGGGGAGCTGTTTTTT.

This chain connects TRBV6-5 to TRBJ2-4; D ambiguous. V lost 5 bases and J 1 base, leaving 12 bases between the germline ends. The germline CDR1 and CDR2 sequences are MNHEY and SVGAGI. There are 15 residues in the CDR3. The CDR3 sequence is CASSTGQDAKNIQYF. Here the CDR3 DNA reads TGTGCCAGCAGTACCGGGCAGGATGCCAAAAACATTCAGTACTTC.

The chain recombines TRBV29-1 with TRBJ2-7; TRBD2 aligns across 9 bases. Germline loops: CDR1 SQVTM, CDR2 ANQGSEA. The CDR3 is made up of 13 amino acids. J was trimmed by 5 bases and V by 4 bases; bases with no gene match: 6. CDR3 loop: CSVGVSGSHEQYF. Here the CDR3 DNA reads TGCAGCGTTGGTGTTAGCGGGAGTCACGAGCAGTACTTC.

This chain links TRBV3-1 with TRBJ2-5; D perhaps matches TRBD2 (5 bases). This CDR3 is 15 amino acids long. The V end was cut by 0 bases, the J end by 2 bases, with 10 bases between. Germline-derived CDR1 and CDR2 are LGHDT and YNNKEL (reference sequence). The CDR3 region is CASSQDGLSQETQYF. The CDR3 DNA reads TGTGCCAGCAGCCAAGATGGACTGTCACAAGAGACCCAGTACTTC.

The chain recombines TRBV2 with TRBJ2-2; D not resolved. The V gene lost 7 bases and the J gene lost 4 bases, with 4 bases spanning the gap. In germline, CDR1 is SNHLY, CDR2 FYNNEI. The CDR3 sequence is 11 residues long. CDR3 bases: TGTGCCAGCAAGTTCACCGGGGAGCTGTTTTTT. Amino acid sequence: CASKFTGELFF.

On this clonotype: A read error is likely, as this CDR3 ends without the conserved phenylalanine or tryptophan. It is unclear where the CDR3 begins or ends on the DNA, so no DNA is shown, and the CDR3 is as TCRdb lists it. V is TRBV7-2 and J is TRBJ2-1; the D call in the table, TRBD2, was not verified against the DNA. Inclusive of both ends, the CDR3 amounts to 18 amino acids. The V gene's germline CDR1 is SGHTA and CDR2 FQGNSA. The CDR3 is CASSLASGSGYGYNEQLL.

This clonotype appeared a few times. The rearrangement links TRBV7-2 to TRBJ2-7; 7 bases fit TRBD1. Germline V gene sequence: CDR1 SGHTA, CDR2 FQGNSA. The CDR3 has 16 amino acids. The V and J ends lost 0 bases and 3 bases, in that order; junction bases with no gene match: 8. In DNA form, the CDR3 reads TGTGCCAGCAGCTTAGCCCACGACAGGGTCGGCTACGAGCAGTACTTC. It is translated as CASSLAHDRVGYEQYF. The variable domain in full, completed from reference TRBV7-2 and TRBJ2-7, reads GAGVSQSPSNKVTEKGKDVELRCDPISGHTALYWYRQSLGQGLEFLIYFQGNSAPDKSGLPSDRFSAERTGGSVSTLTIQRTQQEDSAVYLCASSLAHDRVGYEQYFGPGTRLTVT.

This clonotype was counted a few times. The V call is TRBV19, the J call TRBJ2-7; the D gene could be TRBD1 or TRBD2 (5 bases each). This CDR3 is built from 15 residues. Germline CDR1 LNHDA, CDR2 SQIVND (reference sequence). Deletions cut 6 bases from V and 3 bases from J, with 18 bases between. The CDR3 region is CASRHRDGSDYEQYF. As DNA, the CDR3 is TGTGCCAGTAGACACCGGGACGGCAGTGACTACGAGCAGTACTTC. The full variable domain, its missing parts supplied by reference TRBV19 and TRBJ2-7, is DGGITQSPKYLFRKEGQNVTLSCEQNLNHDAMYWYRQDPGQGLRLIYYSQIVNDFQKGDIAEGYSVSREKKESFPLTVTSAQKNPTAFYLCASRHRDGSDYEQYFGPGTRLTVT.

The genes are TRBV7-2 and TRBJ1-2; the D is unclear. Germline V lookup: CDR1 SGHTA, CDR2 FQGNSA. The CDR3 has 15 amino acids. V was trimmed by 3 bases and J by 5 bases, leaving 16 bases between them. CDR3 DNA sequence: TGTGCCAGCAGCTTGGGTCCGGCGCCTGGGTATGGCTACACCTTC. This codes for CASSLGPAPGYGYTF.

The V call is TRBV24-1, the J call TRBJ2-3, with 12 bases matching TRBD2. V was pared by 7 bases and J by 3 bases, with 7 bases of the junction left unmatched. The length of the CDR3 is 16 residues. Germline CDR1 and CDR2: KGHDR and SFDVKD. This chain's CDR3 is CATSASSGGETDTQYF. The CDR3 DNA is TGTGCCACCAGCGCTTCTAGCGGGGGGGAAACAGATACGCAGTATTTT.

The gene calls are TRBV27 and TRBJ1-1, with 7 bases fitting TRBD1. This CDR3 contains 17 residues. The germline V gene has CDR1 MNHEY and CDR2 SMNVEV (reference sequence). The V segment lost 4 bases and the J segment 8 bases; nucleotides outside the gene matches: 19. The CDR3 DNA follows: TGTGCCAGCAGTTATACAGGGGCCTCGCGGCGAGGTCGGGAAGCTTTCTTT. Protein product: CASSYTGASRRGREAFF.

The CDR3 region is CATSEAVNEQFF. The CDR3 nucleotides are TGTGCCACCAGTGAAGCGGTCAATGAGCAGTTCTTC. The V gene is TRBV24-1, the J gene TRBJ2-1; D might be TRBD2 (5 bases). Germline V gives CDR1 KGHDR, CDR2 SFDVKD. V shed 4 bases and J shed 6 bases, with 6 bases lying between them. CDR3 length: 12 residues.

This clonotype turned up a few times. This CDR3 reads CASKGVGNQPQHF. In nucleotides, the CDR3 is TGTGCCAGCAAGGGGGTCGGCAATCAGCCCCAGCATTTT. The chain combines TRBV6-1 with TRBJ1-5, with D perhaps TRBD1 (6 bases). The CDR3 is 13 amino acids. Trimming shortened V by 7 bases and J by 2 bases, and 9 bases separated the two germline ends. CDR1 and CDR2 from the germline V gene are MNHNS and SASEGT.

This clonotype was seen only a few times. J is TRBJ1-1 and V is TRBV6-1; perhaps TRBD1 as D (5 bases). CDR3 length equals 14 residues. The germline V gene has CDR1 MNHNS and CDR2 SASEGT. Trimming took 10 bases from V and 3 from J, leaving 18 bases between them. The CDR3, as DNA: TGTGCCACCACTCGAACAGGAGGGGACACTGAAGCTTTCTTT. Its protein is CATTRTGGDTEAFF.

The rearrangement uses TRBV5-1 and TRBJ2-4; D is perhaps TRBD2 (6 bases). CDR1 is SGHRS and CDR2 is YFSETQ in the germline V gene. The CDR3 loop spans 14 amino acids. V lost 4 bases to trimming and J lost 7 bases, with 15 bases between them. CDR3 DNA sequence: TGCGCCAGCAGCCCCAGGAGGGACTCCAACATTCAGTACTTC. The encoded protein is CASSPRRDSNIQYF.

This clonotype was detected only a few times. V is TRBV7-6 and J is TRBJ2-7; D is possibly TRBD1 or TRBD2 (5 bases each). The CDR3 is 16 amino acids. Germline CDR1 SGHVS, CDR2 FNYEAQ. V was pared by 5 bases and J by 6 bases, with 23 bases between. The CDR3 sequence is CASSDQTGTVRSEQYF. CDR3 in DNA: TGTGCCAGCAGCGACCAAACCGGGACGGTCCGCTCCGAGCAGTACTTC.

The chain employs TRBV6-5 and TRBJ2-2; D may match TRBD1 or TRBD2 (5 bases each). CDR3 size: 18 residues. Trimming removed 0 bases at V and 5 bases at J, with 19 bases between. The germline CDR1 and CDR2 sequences are MNHEY and SVGAGI. The CDR3 loop reads CASSYSEVGLGSTGELFF. CDR3 DNA: TGTGCCAGCAGTTACTCGGAAGTGGGGCTTGGGAGTACCGGGGAGCTGTTTTTT.

This sequence joins TRBV5-1 and TRBJ2-1; TRBD1 matches at 7 bases. Losses at the gene ends were 3 bases for V and 7 bases for J; bases not matched to a gene: 4. Germline V lookup: CDR1 SGHRS, CDR2 YFSETQ. This CDR3 contains 13 residues. CDR3 sequence (DNA): TGCGCCAGCAGCTCGAACAGGGGTAATGAGCAGTTCTTC. Translating it yields CASSSNRGNEQFF.

J is TRBJ1-6 and V is TRBV28, with a possible D match to TRBD1 (6 bases). Germline V gene sequence: CDR1 MDHEN, CDR2 SYDVKM. V was pared by 7 bases and J by 7 bases, with 20 bases between. The CDR3 sequence is 16 residues long. The CDR3 protein is CASTLGGAGQNSPLHF. DNA of the CDR3: TGTGCCAGCACCCTGGGGGGGGCCGGACAGAATTCACCCCTCCACTTT.

The rearrangement uses TRBV12-3 or TRBV12-4 and TRBJ2-1; D is possibly TRBD1 (5 bases). The CDR3 is 16 residues long. Trimming took off 6 bases at V and 6 bases at J, with 21 bases between the two ends. CDR3 region: CASSMFQGELTNEQFF. The CDR3 bases are TGTGCCAGCAGCATGTTTCAGGGCGAATTAACCAATGAGCAGTTCTTC.

The chain couples TRBV20-1 to TRBJ2-3, with D perhaps matching TRBD2 (6 bases). This CDR3 contains 12 residues. Germline V CDR1 and CDR2: DFQATT, SNEGSKA (reference sequence). The CDR3 DNA reads TGCAGCGGCCTAGCGAGCACAGATACGCAGTATTTT. Amino acids: CSGLASTDTQYF.

This chain links TRBV28 with TRBJ1-4, with a tentative D call TRBD1 (6 bases). Trimming shortened V by 3 bases and J by 7 bases, and 18 bases separated the two germline ends. The CDR3 is 16 residues long. CDR1 and CDR2 from the germline V gene are MDHEN and SYDVKM. CDR3 coding DNA: TGTGCCAGCAGTTTGGATGGGGGCGTGATTCGTGAAAAACTGTTTTTT. Translated, it gives CASSLDGGVIREKLFF.

The chain is built from TRBV7-2 and TRBJ2-1, with D perhaps TRBD2 (5 bases). This CDR3 comprises 14 residues. CDR1 is SGHTA, CDR2 FQGNSA, per germline. The germline V and J ends were trimmed by 5 bases and 7 bases, with 15 bases remaining between them. The CDR3 protein is CASSVSSRGNEQFF. In nucleotides, the CDR3 is TGTGCCAGCAGCGTTAGCTCTAGAGGGAATGAGCAGTTCTTC.

The chain recombines TRBV28 with TRBJ1-4; 7 bases are a match to TRBD1. The length of the CDR3 is 14 residues. From germline, CDR1 is MDHEN and CDR2 SYDVKM. After removal of 4 bases from V and 8 bases from J, the junction contained 7 bases not matched to a gene. CDR3 nucleotide sequence: TGTGCCAGCAGTTCTGACAGGGTAGCGGAAAAACTGTTTTTT. It encodes CASSSDRVAEKLFF.

Worth noting for this clonotype: A clone one base away is much larger, so this may be a read error. V usage is TRBV7-8 and J usage is TRBJ1-1; maybe TRBD1 (6 bases). CDR3 length: 15 residues. CDR1 and CDR2 from the germline V gene are SGHVS and FQNEAQ. In DNA form, the CDR3 reads TGTGCCAGCAGCTTATCTAGGGATTGGGACACTGAAGCTTTATTT. Protein sequence: CASSLSRDWDTEALF. The entire variable domain, with the rest obtained from reference TRBV7-8 and TRBJ1-1, is as follows: GAGVSQSPRYKVAKRGQDVALRCDPISGHVSLFWYQQALGQGPEFLTYFQNEAQLDKSGLPSDRFFAERPEGSVSTLKIQRTQQEDSAVYLCASSLSRDWDTEALFGQGTRLTVV.

This clonotype appeared a few times. The J gene is TRBJ1-3, the V gene TRBV28; TRBD1 might be the D (5 bases). The CDR3 sequence is 16 residues long. CDR1 is MDHEN, CDR2 SYDVKM, per germline. Trimming took off 5 bases at V and 2 bases at J, with 16 bases between the two ends. The CDR3 DNA sequence: TGTGCCAGCAGTCTCCGGGCAGGGAGCGCTGGAAACACCATATATTTT. It encodes CASSLRAGSAGNTIYF.

This clonotype was seen a handful of times. The V and J genes are TRBV28 and TRBJ1-5; D is ambiguous. The CDR3 covers 14 residues. Germline assignment: CDR1 MDHEN and CDR2 SYDVKM. Trimming removed 7 bases at V and 7 bases at J, with 17 bases between. The CDR3 DNA follows: TGTGCCAGCAAACAAGGAGGGCTGGTGCAGCCCCAGCATTTT. Translated: CASKQGGLVQPQHF.

The chain has TRBV12-3 or TRBV12-4 and TRBJ2-1, with D perhaps assigned TRBD1 or TRBD2 (5 bases each). V lost 2 bases, J lost 4 bases, and 15 bases lay in between. The CDR3 is 16 amino acids. Here the CDR3 DNA reads TGTGCCAGCAGTTTACTGGGGGTGGTGGGGTACAATGAGCAGTTCTTC. As protein: CASSLLGVVGYNEQFF.